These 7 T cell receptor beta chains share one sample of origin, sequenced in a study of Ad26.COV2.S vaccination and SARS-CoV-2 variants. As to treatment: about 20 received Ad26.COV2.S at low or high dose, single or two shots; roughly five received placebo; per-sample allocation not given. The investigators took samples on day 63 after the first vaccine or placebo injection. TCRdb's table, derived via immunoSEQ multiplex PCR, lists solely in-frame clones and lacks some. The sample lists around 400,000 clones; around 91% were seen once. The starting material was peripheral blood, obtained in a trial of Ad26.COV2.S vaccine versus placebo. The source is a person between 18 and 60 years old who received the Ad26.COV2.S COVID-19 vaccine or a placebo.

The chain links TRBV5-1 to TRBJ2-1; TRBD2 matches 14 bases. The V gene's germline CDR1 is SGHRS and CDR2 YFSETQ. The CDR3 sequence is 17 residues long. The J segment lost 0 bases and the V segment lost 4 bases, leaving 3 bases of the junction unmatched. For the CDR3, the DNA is TGCGCCAGCAGCCCCGGACTAGCGGGAGGCTCCTACAATGAGCAGTTCTTC. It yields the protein CASSPGLAGGSYNEQFF.

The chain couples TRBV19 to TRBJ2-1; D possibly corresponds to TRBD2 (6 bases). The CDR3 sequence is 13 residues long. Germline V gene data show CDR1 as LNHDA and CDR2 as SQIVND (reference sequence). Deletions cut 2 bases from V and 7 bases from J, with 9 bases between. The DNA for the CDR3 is TGTGCCAGTAGTATATTGGGGGGAAATGAGCAGTTCTTC. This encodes CASSILGGNEQFF.

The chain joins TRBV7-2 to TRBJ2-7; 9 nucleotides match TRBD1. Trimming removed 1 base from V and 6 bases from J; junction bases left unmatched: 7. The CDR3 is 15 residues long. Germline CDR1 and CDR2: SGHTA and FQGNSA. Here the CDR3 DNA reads TGTGCCAGCAGCTTAGGCCCCGGACAGGGGTTCGAGCAGTACTTC. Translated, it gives CASSLGPGQGFEQYF.

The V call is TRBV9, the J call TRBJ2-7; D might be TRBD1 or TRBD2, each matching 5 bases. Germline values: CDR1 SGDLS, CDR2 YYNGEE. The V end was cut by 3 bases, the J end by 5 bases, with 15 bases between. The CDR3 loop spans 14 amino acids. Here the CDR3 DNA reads TGTGCCAGCAGCGGCCGGGACCATCGGGACGAGCAGTACTTC. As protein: CASSGRDHRDEQYF. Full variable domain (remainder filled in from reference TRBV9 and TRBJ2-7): DSGVTQTPKHLITATGQRVTLRCSPRSGDLSVYWYQQSLDQGLQFLIQYYNGEERAKGNILERFSAQQFPDLHSELNLSSLELGDSALYFCASSGRDHRDEQYFGPGTRLTVT.

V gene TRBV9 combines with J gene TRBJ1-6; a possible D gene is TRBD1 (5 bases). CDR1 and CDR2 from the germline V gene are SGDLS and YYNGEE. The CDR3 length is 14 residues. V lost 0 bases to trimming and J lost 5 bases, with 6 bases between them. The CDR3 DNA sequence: TGTGCCAGCAGCGTAGGGGGGGATAATTCACCCCTCCACTTT. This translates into CASSVGGDNSPLHF.

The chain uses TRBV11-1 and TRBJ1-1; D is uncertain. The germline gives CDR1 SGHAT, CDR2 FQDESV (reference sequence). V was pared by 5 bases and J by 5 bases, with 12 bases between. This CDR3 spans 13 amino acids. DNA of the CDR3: TGTGCCAGCAGCCCTCGGCCTATTACTGAAGCTTTCTTT. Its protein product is CASSPRPITEAFF. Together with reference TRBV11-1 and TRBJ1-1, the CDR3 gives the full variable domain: EAEVAQSPRYKITEKSQAVAFWCDPISGHATLYWYRQILGQGPELLVQFQDESVVDDSQLPKDRFSAERLKGVDSTLKIQPAELGDSAMYLCASSPRPITEAFFGQGTRLTVV.

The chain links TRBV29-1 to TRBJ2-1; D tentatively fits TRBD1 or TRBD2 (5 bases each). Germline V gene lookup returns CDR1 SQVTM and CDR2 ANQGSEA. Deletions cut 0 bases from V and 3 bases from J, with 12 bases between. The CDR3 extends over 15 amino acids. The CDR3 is CSVEEGTRIYNEQFF. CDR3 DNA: TGCAGCGTTGAAGAAGGGACGAGGATCTACAATGAGCAGTTCTTC.